This TCR beta chain was sequenced during a study of T cell changes during pregnancy in multiple sclerosis. CDR3 length equals 15 residues. Germline-derived CDR1 and CDR2 are MNHEY and SVGAGI. The V end lost 0 bases, the J end lost 3 bases, and 12 bases lay between the germline ends. Clones were sequenced by immunoSEQ multiplex PCR, and TCRdb holds only the in-frame ones, with some missing. The sample has some 77,000 clones, around 89% seen once. Sample: peripheral blood, taken before pregnancy. The chain carries TRBV6-5 and TRBJ2-7; possibly TRBD1 for D (6 bases). The receptor was isolated from a female donor with multiple sclerosis, enrolled in a pregnancy study. Here the CDR3 reads CASSYSWEGGYEQYF. Written as DNA, the CDR3 is TGTGCCAGCAGTTACTCCTGGGAAGGGGGCTACGAGCAGTACTTC.